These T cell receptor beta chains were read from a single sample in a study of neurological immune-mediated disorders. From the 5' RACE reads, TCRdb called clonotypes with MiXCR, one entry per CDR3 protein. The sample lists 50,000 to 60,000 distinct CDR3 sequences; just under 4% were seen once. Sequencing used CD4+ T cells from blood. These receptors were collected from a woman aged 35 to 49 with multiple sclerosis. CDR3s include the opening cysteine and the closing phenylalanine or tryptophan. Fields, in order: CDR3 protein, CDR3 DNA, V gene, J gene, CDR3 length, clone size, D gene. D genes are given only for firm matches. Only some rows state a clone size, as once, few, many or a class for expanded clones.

CDR3 protein: CASSPNQGARRNQPQHF
CDR3 DNA: TGTGCCAGCAGTCCAAACCAGGGGGCTAGGCGCAATCAGCCCCAGCATTTT
V gene: TRBV27
J gene: TRBJ1-5
CDR3 length: 17
clone size: medium-sized
D gene: TRBD1

CDR3 protein: CSARPGVLKPQHF
CDR3 DNA: TGCAGTGCTAGACCAGGGGTCTTGAAGCCCCAGCATTTT
V gene: TRBV20-1
J gene: TRBJ1-5
CDR3 length: 13
clone size: many
D gene: NA

CDR3 protein: CASSPNHRVLVRYGYTF
CDR3 DNA: TGTGCCAGCAGCCCAAACCATAGGGTTCTAGTCCGCTATGGCTACACCTTC
V gene: TRBV12-3/TRBV12-4
J gene: TRBJ1-2
CDR3 length: 17
clone size: many
D gene: NA

CDR3 protein: CSATRTGGNSYEQYF
CDR3 DNA: TGCAGTGCCACCCGGACAGGGGGCAACTCCTACGAGCAGTACTTC
V gene: TRBV20-1
J gene: TRBJ2-7
CDR3 length: 15
clone size: many
D gene: TRBD1

CDR3 protein: CASSPGGGFKEKLFF
CDR3 DNA: TGTGCCAGCAGCCCAGGGGGCGGCTTTAAAGAAAAACTGTTTTTT
V gene: TRBV7-6
J gene: TRBJ1-4
CDR3 length: 15
clone size: many
D gene: TRBD1

CDR3 protein: CASSLGAGVAGKNIQYF
CDR3 DNA: TGTGCCAGCAGCTTAGGGGCGGGCGTCGCGGGCAAAAACATTCAGTACTTC
V gene: TRBV7-9
J gene: TRBJ2-4
CDR3 length: 17
clone size: many
D gene: NA

CDR3 protein: CASSSLDWNYEQYF
CDR3 DNA: TGCGCCAGCAGCTCGTTGGACTGGAACTACGAGCAGTACTTC
V gene: TRBV5-1
J gene: TRBJ2-7
CDR3 length: 14
clone size: many
D gene: NA

CDR3 protein: CASSRLSSYNEQFF
CDR3 DNA: TGTGCCAGCAGCAGGTTGAGCTCCTACAATGAGCAGTTCTTC
V gene: TRBV14
J gene: TRBJ2-1
CDR3 length: 14
clone size: many
D gene: NA

CDR3 protein: CATSRTSLSWSSNYGYTF
CDR3 DNA: TGTGCCACCAGCAGAACCTCCCTCTCTTGGAGCTCTAACTATGGCTACACCTTC
V gene: TRBV15
J gene: TRBJ1-2
CDR3 length: 18
clone size: many
D gene: NA

CDR3 protein: CATSRVGGGSNSPLHF
CDR3 DNA: TGTGCCACCAGCAGAGTCGGGGGAGGCAGTAATTCACCCCTCCACTTT
V gene: TRBV15
J gene: TRBJ1-6
CDR3 length: 16
clone size: NA
D gene: NA

CDR3 protein: CASSLGSLDTQYF
CDR3 DNA: TGCGCCAGCAGCTTGGGGAGTTTGGATACGCAGTATTTT
V gene: TRBV5-1
J gene: TRBJ2-3
CDR3 length: 13
clone size: many
D gene: NA

CDR3 protein: CASRPRTGSETQYF
CDR3 DNA: TGTGCCAGCAGGCCCAGGACAGGGAGTGAGACCCAGTACTTC
V gene: TRBV2
J gene: TRBJ2-5
CDR3 length: 14
clone size: many
D gene: TRBD1

CDR3 protein: CATSRDGGRLAEITDTQYF
CDR3 DNA: TGTGCCACCAGCAGAGATGGCGGGCGACTAGCGGAGATCACAGATACGCAGTATTTT
V gene: TRBV15
J gene: TRBJ2-3
CDR3 length: 19
clone size: many
D gene: TRBD2

CDR3 protein: CASKPRQADTQYF
CDR3 DNA: TGTGCCAGCAAGCCCAGACAGGCAGATACGCAGTATTTT
V gene: TRBV2
J gene: TRBJ2-3
CDR3 length: 13
clone size: few
D gene: NA

CDR3 protein: CASGLVHTGELFF
CDR3 DNA: TGTGCTAGTGGTTTGGTACATACCGGGGAGCTGTTTTTT
V gene: TRBV12-5
J gene: TRBJ2-2
CDR3 length: 13
clone size: many
D gene: NA

CDR3 protein: CASSPNRSPEAFF
CDR3 DNA: TGTGCCAGCAGCCCCAACAGAAGCCCTGAAGCTTTCTTT
V gene: TRBV14
J gene: TRBJ1-1
CDR3 length: 13
clone size: many
D gene: NA

CDR3 protein: CASSLVAGIEKLFF
CDR3 DNA: TGCGCCAGCAGCTTGGTGGCAGGCATTGAAAAACTGTTTTTT
V gene: TRBV5-1
J gene: TRBJ1-4
CDR3 length: 14
clone size: many
D gene: NA

CDR3 protein: CAISELGGPQHF
CDR3 DNA: TGTGCCATCAGTGAGCTGGGGGGGCCCCAGCATTTT
V gene: TRBV10-3
J gene: TRBJ1-5
CDR3 length: 12
clone size: many
D gene: NA

CDR3 protein: CASSLSPRGGNTDTQYF
CDR3 DNA: TGCGCCAGCAGCCTGTCTCCTAGGGGTGGGAACACAGATACGCAGTATTTT
V gene: TRBV5-1
J gene: TRBJ2-3
CDR3 length: 17
clone size: many
D gene: NA

CDR3 protein: CASSLKGGRETQYF
CDR3 DNA: TGTGCCAGCAGCTTAAAGGGGGGGCGAGAGACCCAGTACTTC
V gene: TRBV7-3
J gene: TRBJ2-5
CDR3 length: 14
clone size: many
D gene: NA

CDR3 protein: CASSQESGVDTIYF
CDR3 DNA: TGTGCCAGCAGCCAAGAGTCGGGTGTTGACACCATATATTTT
V gene: TRBV4-2
J gene: TRBJ1-3
CDR3 length: 14
clone size: many
D gene: NA

CDR3 protein: CASSREVGEQFF
CDR3 DNA: TGTGCCAGCAGCCGGGAGGTTGGCGAGCAGTTCTTC
V gene: TRBV5-5
J gene: TRBJ2-1
CDR3 length: 12
clone size: many
D gene: TRBD2

CDR3 protein: CATSDAGRTRELFF
CDR3 DNA: TGTGCCACCAGTGATGCCGGTCGCACCAGGGAGCTGTTTTTT
V gene: TRBV24-1
J gene: TRBJ2-2
CDR3 length: 14
clone size: many
D gene: NA

CDR3 protein: CSVDSANTGELFF
CDR3 DNA: TGCAGCGTTGATTCAGCGAACACCGGGGAGCTGTTTTTT
V gene: TRBV29-1
J gene: TRBJ2-2
CDR3 length: 13
clone size: many
D gene: NA

CDR3 protein: CSAMDSLGTDTQYF
CDR3 DNA: TGCAGTGCTATGGACAGTCTAGGCACAGATACGCAGTATTTT
V gene: TRBV20-1
J gene: TRBJ2-3
CDR3 length: 14
clone size: many
D gene: NA

CDR3 protein: CASSSGQPRGPQHF
CDR3 DNA: TGCGCCAGCAGCTCGGGACAGCCGAGGGGGCCCCAGCATTTT
V gene: TRBV5-1
J gene: TRBJ1-5
CDR3 length: 14
clone size: many
D gene: TRBD1

CDR3 protein: CSATETGINYGYTF
CDR3 DNA: TGCAGTGCTACCGAGACAGGGATTAACTATGGCTACACCTTC
V gene: TRBV20-1
J gene: TRBJ1-2
CDR3 length: 14
clone size: many
D gene: TRBD1

CDR3 protein: CASRWINRANTEAFF
CDR3 DNA: TGCGCCAGCAGATGGATAAACAGGGCGAACACTGAAGCTTTCTTT
V gene: TRBV5-1
J gene: TRBJ1-1
CDR3 length: 15
clone size: many
D gene: NA

CDR3 protein: CASSLRSGNSPLHF
CDR3 DNA: TGTGCCAGCAGCTTAAGGTCAGGGAATTCACCCCTCCACTTT
V gene: TRBV7-2
J gene: TRBJ1-6
CDR3 length: 14
clone size: many
D gene: NA

CDR3 protein: CASSLGETYNEQFF
CDR3 DNA: TGCGCCAGCAGCTTAGGGGAGACCTACAATGAGCAGTTCTTC
V gene: TRBV5-1
J gene: TRBJ2-1
CDR3 length: 14
clone size: many
D gene: NA

CDR3 protein: CATSDSAGGHPNEQFF
CDR3 DNA: TGTGCCACCAGTGATTCGGCGGGGGGCCATCCCAATGAGCAGTTCTTC
V gene: TRBV24-1
J gene: TRBJ2-1
CDR3 length: 16
clone size: many
D gene: TRBD2

CDR3 protein: CAISESKGQRGNTIYF
CDR3 DNA: TGTGCCATCAGTGAGTCGAAGGGACAGCGAGGAAACACCATATATTTT
V gene: TRBV10-3
J gene: TRBJ1-3
CDR3 length: 16
clone size: many
D gene: TRBD1

CDR3 protein: CASSHRWAYEQYF
CDR3 DNA: TGTGCCAGCAGCCATCGGTGGGCCTACGAGCAGTACTTC
V gene: TRBV6-2/TRBV6-3
J gene: TRBJ2-7
CDR3 length: 13
clone size: many
D gene: NA

CDR3 protein: CASYLGQGDTEAFF
CDR3 DNA: TGTGCCAGCTACCTGGGACAGGGGGACACTGAAGCTTTCTTT
V gene: TRBV7-8
J gene: TRBJ1-1
CDR3 length: 14
clone size: many
D gene: TRBD1

CDR3 protein: CASSLGRDGEQFF
CDR3 DNA: TGTGCCAGCAGCTTGGGCAGGGACGGTGAGCAGTTCTTC
V gene: TRBV5-5
J gene: TRBJ2-1
CDR3 length: 13
clone size: many
D gene: NA

CDR3 protein: CASSSRGTANEQFF
CDR3 DNA: TGCGCCAGCAGCTCGAGGGGGACTGCCAATGAGCAGTTCTTC
V gene: TRBV5-1
J gene: TRBJ2-1
CDR3 length: 14
clone size: many
D gene: NA

CDR3 protein: CSAKRTGNTGELFF
CDR3 DNA: TGCAGTGCGAAAAGGACAGGGAACACCGGGGAGCTGTTTTTT
V gene: TRBV20-1
J gene: TRBJ2-2
CDR3 length: 14
clone size: many
D gene: TRBD1

CDR3 protein: CSAWTGHDNSPLHF
CDR3 DNA: TGCAGCGCCTGGACAGGGCACGATAATTCACCCCTCCACTTT
V gene: TRBV29-1
J gene: TRBJ1-6
CDR3 length: 14
clone size: many
D gene: TRBD1

CDR3 protein: CATSREMTRAKNIQYF
CDR3 DNA: TGTGCCACCAGCAGAGAGATGACAAGGGCCAAAAACATTCAGTACTTC
V gene: TRBV15
J gene: TRBJ2-4
CDR3 length: 16
clone size: many
D gene: NA

CDR3 protein: CASSDRMNTEAFF
CDR3 DNA: TGTGCCAGCAGTGACAGAATGAACACTGAAGCTTTCTTT
V gene: TRBV25-1
J gene: TRBJ1-1
CDR3 length: 13
clone size: many
D gene: NA

CDR3 protein: CASSLEGPYSNQPQHF
CDR3 DNA: TGCGCCAGCAGCTTGGAAGGTCCCTATAGCAATCAGCCCCAGCATTTT
V gene: TRBV5-1
J gene: TRBJ1-5
CDR3 length: 16
clone size: many
D gene: NA

CDR3 protein: CASSLGGASYNSPLHF
CDR3 DNA: TGCGCCAGCAGCTTGGGGGGCGCCTCCTATAATTCACCCCTCCACTTT
V gene: TRBV5-1
J gene: TRBJ1-6
CDR3 length: 16
clone size: many
D gene: NA

CDR3 protein: CASTKRSYEQYF
CDR3 DNA: TGTGCCAGCACCAAGAGGTCCTACGAGCAGTACTTC
V gene: TRBV2
J gene: TRBJ2-7
CDR3 length: 12
clone size: many
D gene: NA

CDR3 protein: CASSQPPSDTQYF
CDR3 DNA: TGTGCCAGCAGCCAACCCCCCTCAGATACGCAGTATTTT
V gene: TRBV3-1
J gene: TRBJ2-3
CDR3 length: 13
clone size: many
D gene: NA

CDR3 protein: CASSLSGTSGGARNEQFF
CDR3 DNA: TGTGCCAGCAGCTTGAGTGGGACTAGCGGGGGGGCTCGCAATGAGCAGTTCTTC
V gene: TRBV5-8
J gene: TRBJ2-1
CDR3 length: 18
clone size: many
D gene: TRBD2

CDR3 protein: CASSFRDRGMNTEAFF
CDR3 DNA: TGTGCCAGCAGCTTCCGGGACAGGGGGATGAACACTGAAGCTTTCTTT
V gene: TRBV7-8
J gene: TRBJ1-1
CDR3 length: 16
clone size: few
D gene: TRBD1

CDR3 protein: CASSHGTARVQYF
CDR3 DNA: TGTGCCAGCAGTCATGGGACTGCCCGCGTTCAGTACTTC
V gene: TRBV12-3/TRBV12-4
J gene: TRBJ2-4
CDR3 length: 13
clone size: many
D gene: NA

CDR3 protein: CSARERLDQPQHF
CDR3 DNA: TGCAGTGCTAGGGAGAGACTGGATCAGCCCCAGCATTTT
V gene: TRBV20-1
J gene: TRBJ1-5
CDR3 length: 13
clone size: many
D gene: NA

CDR3 protein: CASSELARGEPEAFF
CDR3 DNA: TGCGCCAGCAGTGAGTTGGCACGGGGGGAGCCTGAAGCTTTCTTT
V gene: TRBV10-2
J gene: TRBJ1-1
CDR3 length: 15
clone size: many
D gene: NA

CDR3 protein: CASRRRGDVLTRDGYTF
CDR3 DNA: TGTGCCAGCCGCCGGCGAGGGGACGTTCTTACAAGGGATGGCTACACCTTC
V gene: TRBV2
J gene: TRBJ1-2
CDR3 length: 17
clone size: many
D gene: NA

CDR3 protein: CASSPLTGDAGNTIYF
CDR3 DNA: TGTGCCAGCAGCCCCCTGACAGGGGATGCTGGAAACACCATATATTTT
V gene: TRBV11-2
J gene: TRBJ1-3
CDR3 length: 16
clone size: many
D gene: TRBD1

CDR3 protein: CASSPGGDSPLHF
CDR3 DNA: TGTGCCAGCTCACCCGGGGGTGACTCACCCCTCCACTTT
V gene: TRBV18
J gene: TRBJ1-6
CDR3 length: 13
clone size: many
D gene: NA

CDR3 protein: CASSPRGGSVTDTQYF
CDR3 DNA: TGTGCCAGCAGTCCCCGGGGGGGGTCGGTTACAGATACGCAGTATTTT
V gene: TRBV6-6
J gene: TRBJ2-3
CDR3 length: 16
clone size: many
D gene: TRBD2

CDR3 protein: CASSWDKSYEQYF
CDR3 DNA: TGCGCCAGCAGCTGGGACAAATCCTACGAGCAGTACTTC
V gene: TRBV5-1
J gene: TRBJ2-7
CDR3 length: 13
clone size: many
D gene: NA

CDR3 protein: CASSLTGGRNTGELFF
CDR3 DNA: TGCGCCAGCAGCTTGACAGGGGGACGAAACACCGGGGAGCTGTTTTTT
V gene: TRBV5-1
J gene: TRBJ2-2
CDR3 length: 16
clone size: many
D gene: TRBD1